These T cell receptor beta chains were read from a single sample in a study of shared clonotypes between healthy human individuals. The repertoire was sequenced with immunoSEQ multiplex PCR; TCRdb's copy has only in-frame clones and lacks some. The data contain more than 2,000,000 clones, approximately 95% of them singletons. Sequenced material: naive CD4+ T cells from PBMCs. The receptors here all came from a man between 18 and 29 years old in good health. Some clones in this sample may be carry-over from other donors' samples. Each CDR3 is given without its conserved first and last residue.

j_gene: TRBJ2-2; v_gene: TRBV5-4; CDR3aa: ASSLRGRTGELF
j_gene: TRBJ1-5; v_gene: TRBV28; CDR3aa: ASSFVGGQPQH
j_gene: TRBJ2-7; v_gene: TRBV6-1; CDR3aa: ASSESPGRGPYEQY
j_gene: TRBJ2-5; v_gene: TRBV15; CDR3aa: ATSRDLQREVKTQY
j_gene: TRBJ1-1; v_gene: TRBV27; CDR3aa: ASSFGGRVSEAF
j_gene: TRBJ1-1; v_gene: TRBV4-1; CDR3aa: ASSQDTLPGKVTEAF
j_gene: TRBJ2-2; v_gene: TRBV5-1; CDR3aa: ASSSPEQGTGELF
j_gene: TRBJ1-4; v_gene: TRBV18; CDR3aa: ASSPTGTNEKLF
j_gene: TRBJ1-1; v_gene: TRBV29-1; CDR3aa: SVSYTRGTEAF
j_gene: TRBJ1-1; v_gene: TRBV25-1; CDR3aa: ATRGQGETEAF
j_gene: TRBJ2-3; v_gene: TRBV6-1; CDR3aa: ASMIARGGTDTQY
j_gene: TRBJ1-1; v_gene: TRBV28; CDR3aa: ASSDGDGLGGY
j_gene: TRBJ2-7; v_gene: TRBV5-4; CDR3aa: ASSPTPGATYEQY
j_gene: TRBJ2-7; v_gene: TRBV27; CDR3aa: ASSWDIDYEQY
j_gene: TRBJ2-7; v_gene: TRBV4-1; CDR3aa: ASSLDRTYEQY
j_gene: TRBJ1-1; v_gene: TRBV27; CDR3aa: ASKGGKNTEAF
j_gene: TRBJ2-1; v_gene: TRBV11-3; CDR3aa: ASSPRGRASGRTTDNEQF
j_gene: TRBJ1-1; v_gene: TRBV15; CDR3aa: ATSLSGRLTEAF
j_gene: TRBJ1-4; v_gene: TRBV7-2; CDR3aa: ASSLDTIVSRKLF
j_gene: TRBJ2-5; v_gene: TRBV7-2; CDR3aa: ASSLIRETQY
j_gene: TRBJ2-7; v_gene: TRBV18; CDR3aa: ASSGPDKAYEQY
j_gene: TRBJ1-5; v_gene: TRBV5-4; CDR3aa: ASSPGGQAPEPQH
j_gene: TRBJ1-4; v_gene: TRBV5-1; CDR3aa: ASSLKGQPTNEKLF
j_gene: TRBJ2-1; v_gene: TRBV5-1; CDR3aa: ASSLGDRAGNEQF
j_gene: TRBJ2-7; v_gene: TRBV4-2; CDR3aa: ASSRRHGDLDYEQY
j_gene: TRBJ2-6; v_gene: TRBV18; CDR3aa: ASSRLGDNGANVLT
j_gene: TRBJ2-1; v_gene: TRBV14; CDR3aa: ASSPRSGLAGGPGNEQF
j_gene: TRBJ2-4; v_gene: TRBV2; CDR3aa: ASRAGTAKNIQY
j_gene: TRBJ2-7; v_gene: TRBV6-6; CDR3aa: ASWGTGFSYEQY
j_gene: TRBJ2-7; v_gene: TRBV6-1; CDR3aa: ASSEGGVSSYEQY
j_gene: TRBJ2-7; v_gene: TRBV11-2; CDR3aa: ASRPLGAGTYEQY
j_gene: TRBJ2-2; v_gene: TRBV6-6; CDR3aa: ASSYSGGEAGELF
j_gene: TRBJ2-1; v_gene: TRBV7-9; CDR3aa: ASTPTSGYNEQF
j_gene: TRBJ2-5; v_gene: TRBV9; CDR3aa: ASSPLGQGLATQY